This T cell receptor (beta chain) originates from a study of T cell responses to AZD1222 COVID-19 vaccine. Regarding the study as a whole: White British donors predominated, females outnumbered males, and clonal diversity was possibly underestimated. Spike-specific TCR breadth and depth went up after people got two AZD1222 doses. The study sampled repertoires only after the peak T cell response. The study reported that nearly half of spike-specific TCRs target unmutated variant regions.

Only in-frame clones appear in the TCRdb table, and some are missing; sequencing was by immunoSEQ multiplex PCR. The sample consists of roughly 160,000 clones, roughly 90% of them appearing once. Germline V gene lookup returns CDR1 KGHDR and CDR2 SFDVKD. J gave up 6 bases and V 4 bases, and 4 bases lay outside the gene matches. This CDR3 region has 13 residues. On this clone: The antigen is undetermined.

V usage is TRBV24-1 and J usage is TRBJ2-5; 7 positions agree with TRBD2. The sample in question was peripheral blood, obtained 28 days after the second AZD1222 dose. The source is an adult who received the AZD1222 COVID-19 vaccine. DNA for the CDR3: TGTGCCACCAGTGACTCGCGGGAGAAGACCCAGTACTTC. This gives the protein CATSDSREKTQYF.